This T cell receptor (beta chain) was retrieved from a study of T cell responses to AZD1222 COVID-19 vaccine. As regards this clone: What it binds is unknown.

TCRdb's table, derived via immunoSEQ multiplex PCR, lists solely in-frame clones and lacks some. In the table there are some 150,000 clones, approximately 85% of which are singletons. With 3 bases removed from V and 0 bases from J, the gap between germline ends came to 19 bases. The CDR3 has 18 residues. Germline loops: CDR1 SGHNT, CDR2 YYREEE (reference sequence). Study conclusions and caveats: Once two AZD1222 doses were given, Spike-specific TCR breadth and depth went up.

This TCR derives from an adult who received the MenACWY meningococcal vaccine as a control. The sequencing used peripheral blood, collected 28 days after the second dose of the MenACWY control vaccine. The V gene is TRBV5-4, the J gene TRBJ1-3; D might be TRBD1 (5 bases). The CDR3 region has the DNA TGTGCCAGCAGCTCCCTGGGCTGGGGCGGCGGCTCTGGAAACACCATATATTTT. It is translated as CASSSLGWGGGSGNTIYF.